A selection of T cell receptor beta chains follows, all from one sample in a study of cytotoxic CD8 clonotypes in ibrutinib-treated CLL. Here immunoSEQ multiplex PCR was the method, and the copy in TCRdb shows in-frame clones only, minus some. The sample holds about 160,000 clones; 70% to 85% are singletons and the top ten take roughly 2%. This specimen consisted of PBMCs, obtained after 12 months of ibrutinib treatment. These receptors all come from a human donor with chronic lymphocytic leukemia. Both conserved end residues are part of each CDR3. A D gene is named only where the DNA matches it firmly. Part of the rows lack a size; the others show once, few, many or a class for expanded clones.

>-|TRBV7-9|-|TRBJ1-1
CASSQVSGKDTEAFF
TGTGCCAGCAGCCAGGTCTCAGGGAAGGACACTGAAGCTTTCTTT
>TRBD2|TRBV6-6|once|TRBJ2-5
CASSPGTSGRSETQYF
TGTGCCAGCAGCCCGGGGACTAGCGGGAGATCAGAGACCCAGTACTTC
>TRBD2|TRBV4-1|-|TRBJ2-2
CASSQAPGLAGGAGELFF
TGCGCCAGCAGCCAAGCCCCCGGACTAGCGGGAGGAGCCGGGGAGCTGTTTTTT
>TRBD1|TRBV18|-|TRBJ2-5
CASSPQTGTTQYF
TGTGCCAGCTCACCCCAGACAGGGACGACCCAGTACTTC
>TRBD1|TRBV10-2|-|TRBJ1-4
CASRPQGINEKLFF
TGCGCCAGCAGGCCACAGGGGATTAATGAAAAACTGTTTTTT
>-|TRBV7-2|-|TRBJ1-2
CASGTTGRVGGYTF
TGTGCCAGCGGAACAACAGGGAGGGTCGGCGGCTACACCTTC
>-|TRBV7-2|-|TRBJ2-7
CASSVYPYEQYF
TGTGCCAGCAGCGTCTACCCCTACGAGCAGTACTTC
>-|TRBV7-3|-|TRBJ1-5
CASSFRVMEPQHF
TGTGCCAGCAGCTTCAGGGTAATGGAGCCCCAGCATTTT
>-|TRBV7-8|-|TRBJ1-2
CASSPRTRTVRHNYGYTF
TGTGCCAGCAGCCCCAGAACCCGGACAGTCAGGCATAACTATGGCTACACCTTC
>-|TRBV28|-|TRBJ2-3
CASTPGTLTDTQYF
TGTGCCAGCACCCCCGGGACACTCACAGATACGCAGTATTTT
>-|TRBV28|-|TRBJ1-3
CASSLAGVSGNTIYF
TGTGCCAGCAGCCTCGCAGGGGTTTCAGGAAACACCATATATTTT
>-|TRBV7-2|-|TRBJ2-3
CASSEAQYF
TGTGCCAGCAGCGAAGCGCAGTATTTT
>TRBD1|TRBV20-1|few|TRBJ1-2
CSAMGQRGYTF
TGCAGTGCGATGGGACAGCGCGGCTACACCTTC
>TRBD1|TRBV30|-|TRBJ1-4
CASGRGITNEKLFF
TGTGCCTCCGGCAGGGGGATCACTAATGAAAAACTGTTTTTT
>-|TRBV5-5|-|TRBJ2-7
CASSLTSYEQYF
TGTGCCAGCAGCTTAACTTCCTACGAGCAGTACTTC
>TRBD1|TRBV4-1|-|TRBJ2-5
CASSQGTGGSQETQYF
TGCGCCAGCAGCCAGGGGACAGGTGGAAGCCAAGAGACCCAGTACTTC
>-|TRBV27|once|TRBJ2-1
CASSLSGGQQYNEQFF
TGTGCCAGCAGTTTATCGGGGGGACAACAATACAATGAGCAGTTCTTC
>TRBD1|TRBV7-3|-|TRBJ1-1
CASSAQGTPEAFF
TGTGCCAGCAGCGCACAGGGGACCCCTGAAGCTTTCTTT
>TRBD2|TRBV7-6|few|TRBJ2-1
CASSGIAGGPIEQFF
TGTGCCAGCAGCGGAATAGCGGGAGGGCCGATTGAGCAGTTCTTC
>TRBD1|TRBV7-8|-|TRBJ2-7
CASSFALRDRVHEQYF
TGTGCCAGCAGCTTCGCCCTCCGGGACAGGGTCCACGAGCAGTACTTC
>TRBD1|TRBV10-3|-|TRBJ2-5
CAISPRTGEQTQYF
TGTGCCATCAGCCCAAGGACAGGGGAACAGACCCAGTACTTC
>-|TRBV12-2|-|TRBJ2-7
CASRLADRGNEQYF
TGTGCAAGTCGCTTAGCGGACCGGGGCAACGAGCAGTACTTC
>TRBD2|TRBV19|-|TRBJ2-3
CASSSRESGTDTQYF
TGTGCCAGTAGTTCGCGGGAGAGTGGCACAGATACGCAGTATTTT